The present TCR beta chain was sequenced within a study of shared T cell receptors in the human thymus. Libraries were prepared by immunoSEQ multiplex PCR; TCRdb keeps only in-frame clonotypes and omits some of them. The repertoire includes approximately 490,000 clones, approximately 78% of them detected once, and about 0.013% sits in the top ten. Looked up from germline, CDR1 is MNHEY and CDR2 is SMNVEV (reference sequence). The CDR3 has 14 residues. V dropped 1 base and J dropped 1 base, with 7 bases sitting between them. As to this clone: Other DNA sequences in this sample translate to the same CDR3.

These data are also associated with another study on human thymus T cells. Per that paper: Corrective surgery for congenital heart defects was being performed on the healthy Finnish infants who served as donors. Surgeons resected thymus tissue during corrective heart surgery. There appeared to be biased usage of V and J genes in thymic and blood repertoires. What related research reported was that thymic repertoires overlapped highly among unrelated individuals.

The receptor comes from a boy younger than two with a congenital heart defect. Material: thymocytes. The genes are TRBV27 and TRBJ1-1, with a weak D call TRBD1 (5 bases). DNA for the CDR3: TGTGCCAGCAGTTTATGGGGCAGGAACACTGAAGCTTTCTTT. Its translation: CASSLWGRNTEAFF.